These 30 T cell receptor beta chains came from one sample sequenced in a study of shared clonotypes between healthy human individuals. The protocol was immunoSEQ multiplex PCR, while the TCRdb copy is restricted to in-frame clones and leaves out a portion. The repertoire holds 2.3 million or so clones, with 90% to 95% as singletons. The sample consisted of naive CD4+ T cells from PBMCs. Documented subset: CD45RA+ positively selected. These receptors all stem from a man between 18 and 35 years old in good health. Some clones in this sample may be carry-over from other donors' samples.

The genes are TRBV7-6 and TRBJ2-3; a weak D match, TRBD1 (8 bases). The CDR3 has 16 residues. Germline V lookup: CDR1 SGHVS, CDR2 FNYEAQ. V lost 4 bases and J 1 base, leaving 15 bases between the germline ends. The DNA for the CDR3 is TGTGCCAGCAGCTCAACAGGGGGGGATGGCACAGATACGCAGTATTTT. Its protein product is CASSSTGGDGTDTQYF.

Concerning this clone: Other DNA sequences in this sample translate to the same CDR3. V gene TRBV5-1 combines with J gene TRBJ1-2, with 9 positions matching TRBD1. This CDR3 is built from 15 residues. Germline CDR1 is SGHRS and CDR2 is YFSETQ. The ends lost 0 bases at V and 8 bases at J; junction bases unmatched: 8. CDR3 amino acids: CASSLAEGQGFGYTF. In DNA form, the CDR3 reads TGCGCCAGCAGCTTGGCCGAGGGACAGGGCTTCGGCTACACCTTC.

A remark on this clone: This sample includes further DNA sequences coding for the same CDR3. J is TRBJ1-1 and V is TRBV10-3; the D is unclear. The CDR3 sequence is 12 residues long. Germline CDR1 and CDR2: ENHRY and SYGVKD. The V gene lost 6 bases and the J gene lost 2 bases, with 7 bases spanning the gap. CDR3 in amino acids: CAIRSGNTEAFF. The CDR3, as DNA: TGTGCCATCAGGTCCGGTAACACTGAAGCTTTCTTT.

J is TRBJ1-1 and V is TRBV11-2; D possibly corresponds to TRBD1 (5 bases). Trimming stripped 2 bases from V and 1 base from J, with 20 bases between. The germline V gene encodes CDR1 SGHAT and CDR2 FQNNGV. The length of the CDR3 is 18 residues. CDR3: CASSLSFRQGRPNTEAFF. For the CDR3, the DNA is TGTGCCAGCAGCTTATCCTTCCGGCAGGGAAGACCGAACACTGAAGCTTTCTTT.

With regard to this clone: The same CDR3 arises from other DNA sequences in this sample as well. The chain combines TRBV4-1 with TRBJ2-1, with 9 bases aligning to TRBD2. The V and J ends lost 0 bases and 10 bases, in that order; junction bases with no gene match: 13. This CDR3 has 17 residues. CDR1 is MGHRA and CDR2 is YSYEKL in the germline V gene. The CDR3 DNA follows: TGCGCCAGCAGCCAAGATGTGGGTAGCGGGAGACTACGAGAGCAGTTCTTC. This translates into CASSQDVGSGRLREQFF.

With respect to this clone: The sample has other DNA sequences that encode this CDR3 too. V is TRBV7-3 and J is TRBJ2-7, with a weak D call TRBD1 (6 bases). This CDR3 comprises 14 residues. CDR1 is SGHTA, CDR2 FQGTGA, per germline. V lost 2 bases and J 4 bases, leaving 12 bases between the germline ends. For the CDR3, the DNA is TGTGCCAGCAGCTTAGGCAGGGGTAGTTACGAGCAGTACTTC. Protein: CASSLGRGSYEQYF.

This chain's CDR3 is CASSLKTSGHISYEQYF. In DNA form, the CDR3 reads TGTGCCAGCAGCTTAAAGACTAGCGGACACATCTCCTACGAGCAGTACTTC. The chain recombines TRBV7-2 with TRBJ2-7; TRBD2 matches 9 bases. The CDR3 has 17 residues. From germline, CDR1 is SGHTA and CDR2 FQGNSA. After removal of 2 bases from V and 0 bases from J, the junction contained 8 bases not matched to a gene.

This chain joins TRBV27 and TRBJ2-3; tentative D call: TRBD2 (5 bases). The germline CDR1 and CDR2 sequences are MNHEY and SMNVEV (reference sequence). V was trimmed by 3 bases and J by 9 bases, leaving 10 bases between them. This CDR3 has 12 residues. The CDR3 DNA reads TGTGCCAGCAGTTTTCTAGCCCAAACGCAGTATTTT. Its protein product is CASSFLAQTQYF.

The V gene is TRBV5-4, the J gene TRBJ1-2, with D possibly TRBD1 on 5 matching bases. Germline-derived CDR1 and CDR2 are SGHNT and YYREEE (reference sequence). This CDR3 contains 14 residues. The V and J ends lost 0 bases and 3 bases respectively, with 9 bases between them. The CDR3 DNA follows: TGTGCCAGCAGCTTGGAGGGGAGCCACTATGGCTACACCTTC. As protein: CASSLEGSHYGYTF.

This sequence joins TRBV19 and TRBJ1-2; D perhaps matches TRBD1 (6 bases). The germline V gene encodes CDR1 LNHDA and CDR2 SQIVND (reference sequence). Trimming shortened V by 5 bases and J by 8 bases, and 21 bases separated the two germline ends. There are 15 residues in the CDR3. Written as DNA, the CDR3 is TGTGCCAGTAGTCCCGCCACGGTCAGGGGAGAGGGCTACACCTTC. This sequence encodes CASSPATVRGEGYTF.

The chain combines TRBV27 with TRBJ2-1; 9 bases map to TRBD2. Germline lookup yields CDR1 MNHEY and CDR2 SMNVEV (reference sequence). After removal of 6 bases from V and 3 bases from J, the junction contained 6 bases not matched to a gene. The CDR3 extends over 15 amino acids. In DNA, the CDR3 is TGTGCCAGCAGGAAACTAGCGGGCATCTACAATGAGCAGTTCTTC. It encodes CASRKLAGIYNEQFF.

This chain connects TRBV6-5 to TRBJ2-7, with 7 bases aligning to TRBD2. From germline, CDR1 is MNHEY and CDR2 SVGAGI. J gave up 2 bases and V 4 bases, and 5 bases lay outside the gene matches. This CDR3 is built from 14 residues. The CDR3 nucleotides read TGTGCCAGCAGTTCGCGCGGGAGCACCTACGAGCAGTACTTC. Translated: CASSSRGSTYEQYF.

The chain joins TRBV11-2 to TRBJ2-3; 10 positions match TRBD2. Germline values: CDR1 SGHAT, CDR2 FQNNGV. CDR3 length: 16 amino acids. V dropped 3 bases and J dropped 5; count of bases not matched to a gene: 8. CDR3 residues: CASSFTRAGGIDTQYF. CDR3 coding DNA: TGTGCCAGCAGCTTCACTCGAGCGGGAGGGATAGATACGCAGTATTTT.

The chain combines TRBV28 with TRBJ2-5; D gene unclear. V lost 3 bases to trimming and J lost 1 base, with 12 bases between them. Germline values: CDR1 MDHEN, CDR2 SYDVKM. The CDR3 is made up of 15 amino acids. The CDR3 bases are TGTGCCAGCAGTTTTAGCCCAAGGGCCCAAGAGACCCAGTACTTC. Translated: CASSFSPRAQETQYF.

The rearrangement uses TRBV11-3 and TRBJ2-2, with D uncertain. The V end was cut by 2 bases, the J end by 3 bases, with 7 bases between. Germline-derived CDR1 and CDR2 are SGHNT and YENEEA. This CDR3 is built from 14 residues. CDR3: CASSLNLDTGELFF. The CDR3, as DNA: TGTGCCAGCAGCTTAAACCTCGACACCGGGGAGCTGTTTTTT.

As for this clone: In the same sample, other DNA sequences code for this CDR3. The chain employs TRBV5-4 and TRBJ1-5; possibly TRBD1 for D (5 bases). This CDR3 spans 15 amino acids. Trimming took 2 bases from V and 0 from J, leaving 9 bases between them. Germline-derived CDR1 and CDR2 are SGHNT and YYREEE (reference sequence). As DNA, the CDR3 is TGTGCCAGCAGCTTAGGAGGGGATAGCAATCAGCCCCAGCATTTT. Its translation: CASSLGGDSNQPQHF.

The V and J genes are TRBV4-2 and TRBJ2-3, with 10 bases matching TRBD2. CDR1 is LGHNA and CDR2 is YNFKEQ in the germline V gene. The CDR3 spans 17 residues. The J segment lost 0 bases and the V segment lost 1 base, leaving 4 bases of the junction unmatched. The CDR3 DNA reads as TGTGCCAGCAGCCAAGCAGTGACTAGCGGGAGCACAGATACGCAGTATTTT. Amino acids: CASSQAVTSGSTDTQYF.

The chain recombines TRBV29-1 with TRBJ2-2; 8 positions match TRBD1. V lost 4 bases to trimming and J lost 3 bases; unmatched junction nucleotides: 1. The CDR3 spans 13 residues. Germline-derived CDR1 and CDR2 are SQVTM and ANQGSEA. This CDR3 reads CSVGTGHTGELFF. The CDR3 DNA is TGCAGCGTTGGGACAGGGCACACCGGGGAGCTGTTTTTT.

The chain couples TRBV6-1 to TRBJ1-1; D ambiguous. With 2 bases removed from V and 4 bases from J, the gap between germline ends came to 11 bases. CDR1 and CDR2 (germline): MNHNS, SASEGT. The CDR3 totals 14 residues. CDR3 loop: CASSEKGWGTEAFF. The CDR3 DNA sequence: TGTGCCAGCAGTGAAAAGGGTTGGGGCACTGAAGCTTTCTTT.

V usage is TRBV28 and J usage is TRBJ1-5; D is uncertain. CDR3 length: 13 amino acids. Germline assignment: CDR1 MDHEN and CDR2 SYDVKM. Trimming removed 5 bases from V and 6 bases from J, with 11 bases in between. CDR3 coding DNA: TGTGCCAGCAGTAATGGTCAGGCTCAGCCCCAGCATTTT. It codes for CASSNGQAQPQHF. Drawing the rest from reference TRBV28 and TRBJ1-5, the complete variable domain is DVKVTQSSRYLVKRTGEKVFLECVQDMDHENMFWYRQDPGLGLRLIYFSYDVKMKEKGDIPEGYSVSREKKERFSLILESASTNQTSMYLCASSNGQAQPQHFGDGTRLSIL.

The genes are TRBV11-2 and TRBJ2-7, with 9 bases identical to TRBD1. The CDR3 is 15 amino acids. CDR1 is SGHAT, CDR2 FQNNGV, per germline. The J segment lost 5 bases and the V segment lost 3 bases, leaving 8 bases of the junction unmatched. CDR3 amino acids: CASSFPGTGSNEQYF. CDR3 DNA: TGTGCCAGCAGCTTTCCCGGGACAGGGTCTAACGAGCAGTACTTC.

The CDR3 loop is CASSLTQTGISYNEQFF. As DNA, the CDR3 is TGTGCCAGCAGCCTCACTCAGACAGGGATCTCCTACAATGAGCAGTTCTTC. The V gene is TRBV5-8, the J gene TRBJ2-1, with 7 bases aligning to TRBD1. The CDR3 extends over 17 amino acids. J was trimmed by 0 bases and V by 4 bases; bases with no gene match: 10. Germline assignment: CDR1 SGHTS and CDR2 YDEGEE.

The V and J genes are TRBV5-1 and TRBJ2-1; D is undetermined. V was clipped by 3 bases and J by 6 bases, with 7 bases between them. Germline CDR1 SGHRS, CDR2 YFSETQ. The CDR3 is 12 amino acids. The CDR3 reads CASSSMGNEQFF. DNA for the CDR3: TGCGCCAGCAGCTCTATGGGCAATGAGCAGTTCTTC.

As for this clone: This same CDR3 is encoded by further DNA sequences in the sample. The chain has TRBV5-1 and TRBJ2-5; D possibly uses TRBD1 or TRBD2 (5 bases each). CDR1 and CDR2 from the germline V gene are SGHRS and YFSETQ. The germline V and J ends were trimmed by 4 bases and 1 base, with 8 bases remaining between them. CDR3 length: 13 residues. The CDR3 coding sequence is TGCGCCAGCAGCCCCGGGACCCAAGAGACCCAGTACTTC. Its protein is CASSPGTQETQYF.

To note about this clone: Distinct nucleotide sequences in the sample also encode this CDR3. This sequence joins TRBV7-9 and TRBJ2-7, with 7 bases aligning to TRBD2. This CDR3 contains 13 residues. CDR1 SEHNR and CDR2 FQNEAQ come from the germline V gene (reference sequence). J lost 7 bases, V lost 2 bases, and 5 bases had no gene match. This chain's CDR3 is CASSLMEGGEQYF. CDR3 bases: TGTGCCAGCAGCTTAATGGAGGGAGGGGAGCAGTACTTC.

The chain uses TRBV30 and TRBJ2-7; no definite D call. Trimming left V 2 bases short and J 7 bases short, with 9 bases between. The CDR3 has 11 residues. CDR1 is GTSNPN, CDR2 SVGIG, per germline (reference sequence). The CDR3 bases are TGTGCCTGGAGTTCCCGTCGGGAGCAGTACTTC. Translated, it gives CAWSSRREQYF.

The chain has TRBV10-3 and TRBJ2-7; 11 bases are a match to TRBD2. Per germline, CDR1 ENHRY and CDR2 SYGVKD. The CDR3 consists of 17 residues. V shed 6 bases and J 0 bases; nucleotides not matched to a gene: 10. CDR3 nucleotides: TGTGCCATCAGCCCCGGGACTAGCGGTAAAAGCTCCTACGAGCAGTACTTC. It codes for CAISPGTSGKSSYEQYF.

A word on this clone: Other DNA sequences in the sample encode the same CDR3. The CDR3 protein is CAWSPDRNQPQHF. Here the CDR3 DNA reads TGTGCCTGGAGCCCCGACCGCAATCAGCCCCAGCATTTT. The V and J genes are TRBV30 and TRBJ1-5; D ambiguous. Germline CDR1 and CDR2: GTSNPN and SVGIG (reference sequence). With 3 bases removed from V and 2 bases from J, the gap between germline ends came to 8 bases. This CDR3 spans 13 amino acids.

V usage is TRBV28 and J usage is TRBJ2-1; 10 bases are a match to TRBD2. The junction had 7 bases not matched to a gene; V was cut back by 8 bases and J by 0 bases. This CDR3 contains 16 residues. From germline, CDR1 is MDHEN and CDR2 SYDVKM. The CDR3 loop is CASYGLAGASYNEQFF. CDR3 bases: TGTGCCAGCTATGGCCTAGCGGGAGCCTCCTACAATGAGCAGTTCTTC. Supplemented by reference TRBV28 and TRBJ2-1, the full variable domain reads DVKVTQSSRYLVKRTGEKVFLECVQDMDHENMFWYRQDPGLGLRLIYFSYDVKMKEKGDIPEGYSVSREKKERFSLILESASTNQTSMYLCASYGLAGASYNEQFFGPGTRLTVL.

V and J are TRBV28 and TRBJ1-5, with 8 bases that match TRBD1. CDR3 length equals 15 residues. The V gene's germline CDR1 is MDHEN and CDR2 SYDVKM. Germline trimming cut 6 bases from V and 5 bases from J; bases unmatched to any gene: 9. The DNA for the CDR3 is TGTGCCAGCAGACCCAGGGGGCGCGGTCATCAGCCCCAGCATTTT. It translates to CASRPRGRGHQPQHF. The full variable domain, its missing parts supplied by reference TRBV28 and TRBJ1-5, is DVKVTQSSRYLVKRTGEKVFLECVQDMDHENMFWYRQDPGLGLRLIYFSYDVKMKEKGDIPEGYSVSREKKERFSLILESASTNQTSMYLCASRPRGRGHQPQHFGDGTRLSIL.